This TCR beta chain is drawn from a study of T cell responses to AZD1222 COVID-19 vaccine. Study-level information: Analysis merged second doses at about 4 or about 12 weeks. Study results and caveats: Rises in breadth and depth of Spike-specific TCRs came after two AZD1222 doses. Epitopes outside B.1.351 and B.1.1.7 mutated regions reportedly drew nearly half of spike TCRs.

CDR3 length: 16 amino acids. Unmatched junction bases numbered 3, after V lost 6 bases and J lost 0 bases. CDR1 LNHDA and CDR2 SQIVND come from the germline V gene (reference sequence). Assay: immunoSEQ multiplex PCR; the TCRdb copy retains only in-frame clones and omits some. The repertoire includes some 180,000 clones, approximately 92% of them detected once, and roughly a tenth sits in the top ten. About this clone itself: Its antigen is currently unknown.

This receptor was identified in an adult in good health. The starting material was peripheral blood, obtained on day 0 of AZD1222 vaccination. V usage is TRBV19 and J usage is TRBJ2-1; the match to TRBD2 covers 12 bases. This CDR3 is CASRGLAGGSYNEQFF. The CDR3 DNA reads as TGTGCCAGTAGGGGACTAGCGGGTGGCTCCTACAATGAGCAGTTCTTC. Variable domain in full (rest from reference TRBV19 and TRBJ2-1): DGGITQSPKYLFRKEGQNVTLSCEQNLNHDAMYWYRQDPGQGLRLIYYSQIVNDFQKGDIAEGYSVSREKKESFPLTVTSAQKNPTAFYLCASRGLAGGSYNEQFFGPGTRLTVL.